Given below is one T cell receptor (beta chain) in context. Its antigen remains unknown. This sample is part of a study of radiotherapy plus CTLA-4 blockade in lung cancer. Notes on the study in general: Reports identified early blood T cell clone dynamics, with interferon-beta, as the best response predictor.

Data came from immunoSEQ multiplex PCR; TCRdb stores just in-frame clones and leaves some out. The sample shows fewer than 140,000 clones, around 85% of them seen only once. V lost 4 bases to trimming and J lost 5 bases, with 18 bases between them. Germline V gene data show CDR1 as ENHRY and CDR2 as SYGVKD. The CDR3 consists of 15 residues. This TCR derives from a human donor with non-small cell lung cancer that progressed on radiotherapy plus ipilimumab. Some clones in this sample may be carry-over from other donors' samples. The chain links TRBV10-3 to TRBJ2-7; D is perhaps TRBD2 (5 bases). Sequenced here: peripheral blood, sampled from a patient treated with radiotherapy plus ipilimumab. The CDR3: CAISGELSWGNEQYF. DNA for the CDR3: TGTGCCATCAGTGGGGAGTTAAGTTGGGGTAACGAGCAGTACTTC.